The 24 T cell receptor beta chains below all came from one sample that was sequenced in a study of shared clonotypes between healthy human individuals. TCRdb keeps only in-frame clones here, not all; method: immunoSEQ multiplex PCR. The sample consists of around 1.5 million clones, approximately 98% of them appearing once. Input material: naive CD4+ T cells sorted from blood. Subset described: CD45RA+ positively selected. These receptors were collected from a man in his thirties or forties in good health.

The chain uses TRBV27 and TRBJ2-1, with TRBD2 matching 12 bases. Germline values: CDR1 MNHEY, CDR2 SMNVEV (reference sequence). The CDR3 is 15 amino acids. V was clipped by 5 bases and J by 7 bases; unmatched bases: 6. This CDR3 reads CASSELAGGYNEQFF. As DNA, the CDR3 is TGTGCCAGCAGTGAACTAGCGGGAGGTTATAATGAGCAGTTCTTC.

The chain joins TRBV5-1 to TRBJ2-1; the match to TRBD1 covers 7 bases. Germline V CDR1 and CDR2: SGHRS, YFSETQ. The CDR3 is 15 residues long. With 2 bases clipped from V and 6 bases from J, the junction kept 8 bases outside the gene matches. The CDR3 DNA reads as TGCGCCAGCAGCTTACAAATTCCAGGGGGCAATGAGCAGTTCTTC. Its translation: CASSLQIPGGNEQFF.

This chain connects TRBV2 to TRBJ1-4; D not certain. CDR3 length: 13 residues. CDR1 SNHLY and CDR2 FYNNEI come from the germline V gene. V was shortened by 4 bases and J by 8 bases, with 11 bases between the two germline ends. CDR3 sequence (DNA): TGTGCCAGCAGTGGAGAAATGGGCGAAAAACTGTTTTTT. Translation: CASSGEMGEKLFF.

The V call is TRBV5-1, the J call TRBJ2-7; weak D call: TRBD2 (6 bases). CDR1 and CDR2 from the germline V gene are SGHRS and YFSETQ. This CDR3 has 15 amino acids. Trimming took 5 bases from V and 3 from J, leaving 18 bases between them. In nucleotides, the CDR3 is TGCGCCAGCAGTTACGACCCTACGGGACTCTACGAGCAGTACTTC. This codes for CASSYDPTGLYEQYF. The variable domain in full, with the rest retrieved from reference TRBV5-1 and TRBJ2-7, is KAGVTQTPRYLIKTRGQQVTLSCSPISGHRSVSWYQQTPGQGLQFLFEYFSETQRNKGNFPGRFSGRQFSNSRSEMNVSTLELGDSALYLCASSYDPTGLYEQYFGPGTRLTVT.

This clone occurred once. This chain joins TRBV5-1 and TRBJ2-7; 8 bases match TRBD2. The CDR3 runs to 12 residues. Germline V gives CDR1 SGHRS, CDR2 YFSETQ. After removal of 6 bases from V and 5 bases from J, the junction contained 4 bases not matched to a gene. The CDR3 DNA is TGCGCCAGCACCGCCGGGGGGGACGAGCAGTACTTC. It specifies CASTAGGDEQYF.

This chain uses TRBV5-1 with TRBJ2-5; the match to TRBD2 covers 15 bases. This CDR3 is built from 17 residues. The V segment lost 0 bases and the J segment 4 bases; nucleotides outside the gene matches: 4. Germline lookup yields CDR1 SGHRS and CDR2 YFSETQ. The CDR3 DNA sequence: TGCGCCAGCAGCTTGGGGACTAGCGGGAGGGCCGGAGAGACCCAGTACTTC. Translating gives CASSLGTSGRAGETQYF.

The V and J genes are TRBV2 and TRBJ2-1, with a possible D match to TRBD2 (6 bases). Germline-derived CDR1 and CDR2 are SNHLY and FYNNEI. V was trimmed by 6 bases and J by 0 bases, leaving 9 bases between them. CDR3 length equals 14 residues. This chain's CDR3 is CASRRESSYNEQFF. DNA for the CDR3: TGTGCCAGCAGGCGGGAAAGCTCCTACAATGAGCAGTTCTTC.

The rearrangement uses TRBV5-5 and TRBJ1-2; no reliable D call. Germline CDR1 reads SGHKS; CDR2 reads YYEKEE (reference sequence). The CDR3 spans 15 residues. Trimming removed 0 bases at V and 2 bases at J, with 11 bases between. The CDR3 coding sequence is TGTGCCAGCAGCTTGGCGGTCAGGATAAACTATGGCTACACCTTC. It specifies CASSLAVRINYGYTF.

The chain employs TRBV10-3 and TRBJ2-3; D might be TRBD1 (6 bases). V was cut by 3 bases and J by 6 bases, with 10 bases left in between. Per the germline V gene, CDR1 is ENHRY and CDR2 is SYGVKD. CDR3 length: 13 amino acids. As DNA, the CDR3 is TGTGCCATCAGTGAACCCGACAGGGATACGCAGTATTTT. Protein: CAISEPDRDTQYF.

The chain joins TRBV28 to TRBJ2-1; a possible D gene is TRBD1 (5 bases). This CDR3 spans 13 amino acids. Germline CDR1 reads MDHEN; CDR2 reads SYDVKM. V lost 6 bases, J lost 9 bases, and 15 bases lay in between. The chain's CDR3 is CASRAVRGPEQFF. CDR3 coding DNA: TGTGCCAGCAGAGCAGTAAGGGGCCCTGAGCAGTTCTTC.

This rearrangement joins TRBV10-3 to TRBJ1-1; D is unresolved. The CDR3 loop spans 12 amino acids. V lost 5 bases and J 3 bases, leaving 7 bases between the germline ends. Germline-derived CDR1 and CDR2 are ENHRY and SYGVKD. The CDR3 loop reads CAISYSDTEAFF. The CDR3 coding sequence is TGTGCCATCAGTTATTCGGACACTGAAGCTTTCTTT.

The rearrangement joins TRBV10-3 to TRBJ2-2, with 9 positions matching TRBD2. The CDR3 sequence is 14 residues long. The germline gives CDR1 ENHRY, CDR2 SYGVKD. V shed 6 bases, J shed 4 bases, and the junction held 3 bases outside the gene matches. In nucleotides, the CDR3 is TGTGCCATCAGCGGACTAGCGCCCACCGGGGAGCTGTTTTTT. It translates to CAISGLAPTGELFF.

Here the CDR3 DNA reads TGTGCCATCAGCCGCGGGACTAGCGGGAGGCCCCAACATCCCGGGGAGCTGTTTTTT. This sequence encodes CAISRGTSGRPQHPGELFF. The chain employs TRBV10-3 and TRBJ2-2; 15 bases match TRBD2. J lost 6 bases, V lost 6 bases, and 14 bases had no gene match. The CDR3 is made up of 19 amino acids. Germline V gene data show CDR1 as ENHRY and CDR2 as SYGVKD.

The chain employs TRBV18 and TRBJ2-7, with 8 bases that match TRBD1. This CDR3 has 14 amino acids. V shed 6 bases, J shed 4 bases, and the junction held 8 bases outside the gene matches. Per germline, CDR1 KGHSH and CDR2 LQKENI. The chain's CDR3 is CASSQGALFYEQYF. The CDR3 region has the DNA TGTGCCAGCTCCCAGGGGGCCTTATTTTACGAGCAGTACTTC.

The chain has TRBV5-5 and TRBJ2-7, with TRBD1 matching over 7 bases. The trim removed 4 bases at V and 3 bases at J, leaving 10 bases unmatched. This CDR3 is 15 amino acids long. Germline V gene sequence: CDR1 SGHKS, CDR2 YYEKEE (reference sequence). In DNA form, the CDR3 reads TGTGCCAGCAGCGACCAGGTGGCAGGGGGCTACGAGCAGTACTTC. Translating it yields CASSDQVAGGYEQYF.

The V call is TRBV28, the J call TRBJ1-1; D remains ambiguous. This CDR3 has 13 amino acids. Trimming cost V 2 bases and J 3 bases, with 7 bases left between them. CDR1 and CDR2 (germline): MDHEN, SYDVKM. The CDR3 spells CASSLTPYTEAFF. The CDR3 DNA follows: TGTGCCAGCAGTTTAACCCCATACACTGAAGCTTTCTTT.

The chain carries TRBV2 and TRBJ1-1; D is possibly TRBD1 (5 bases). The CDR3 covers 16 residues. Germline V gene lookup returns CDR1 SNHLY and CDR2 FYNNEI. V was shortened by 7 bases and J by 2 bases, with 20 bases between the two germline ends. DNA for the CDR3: TGTGCCAGCACCCGGGACCTACAACAAGTTAACACTGAAGCTTTCTTT. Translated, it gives CASTRDLQQVNTEAFF.

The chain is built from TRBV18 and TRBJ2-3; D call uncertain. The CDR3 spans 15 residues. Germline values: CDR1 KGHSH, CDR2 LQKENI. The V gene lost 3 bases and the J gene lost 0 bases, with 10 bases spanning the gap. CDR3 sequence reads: CASSPQQRSTDTQYF. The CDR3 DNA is TGTGCCAGCTCACCCCAACAGCGTAGCACAGATACGCAGTATTTT. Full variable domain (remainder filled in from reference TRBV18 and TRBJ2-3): NAGVMQNPRHLVRRRGQEARLRCSPMKGHSHVYWYRQLPEEGLKFMVYLQKENIIDESGMPKERFSAEFPKEGPSILRIQQVVRGDSAAYFCASSPQQRSTDTQYFGPGTRLTVL.

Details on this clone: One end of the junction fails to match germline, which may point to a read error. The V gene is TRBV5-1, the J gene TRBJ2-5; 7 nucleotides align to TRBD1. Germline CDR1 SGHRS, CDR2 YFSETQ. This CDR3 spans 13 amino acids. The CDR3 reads CASSLVLGGQGDF. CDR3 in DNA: TGCGCCAGCAGCTTGGTACTGGGTGGCCAGGGGGACTTC.

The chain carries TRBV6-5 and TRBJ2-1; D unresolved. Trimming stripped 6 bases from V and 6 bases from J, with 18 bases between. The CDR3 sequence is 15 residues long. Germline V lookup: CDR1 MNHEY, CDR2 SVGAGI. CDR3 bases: TGTGCCAGCAGGTCGCTTAAACAGATCTCCAATGAGCAGTTCTTC. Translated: CASRSLKQISNEQFF.

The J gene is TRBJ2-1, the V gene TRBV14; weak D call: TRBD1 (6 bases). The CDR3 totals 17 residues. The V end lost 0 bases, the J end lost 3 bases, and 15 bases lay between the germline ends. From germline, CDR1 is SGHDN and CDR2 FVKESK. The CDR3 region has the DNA TGTGCCAGCAGCCAAGATCAGAGACAGGTCATCTACAATGAGCAGTTCTTC. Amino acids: CASSQDQRQVIYNEQFF.

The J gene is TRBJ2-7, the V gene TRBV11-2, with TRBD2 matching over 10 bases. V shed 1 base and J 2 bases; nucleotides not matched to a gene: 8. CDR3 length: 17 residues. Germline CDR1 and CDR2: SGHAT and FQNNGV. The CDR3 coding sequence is TGTGCCAGCAGCTTAGCAAGCGGGGGGGCCCAAACCTACGAGCAGTACTTC. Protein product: CASSLASGGAQTYEQYF.

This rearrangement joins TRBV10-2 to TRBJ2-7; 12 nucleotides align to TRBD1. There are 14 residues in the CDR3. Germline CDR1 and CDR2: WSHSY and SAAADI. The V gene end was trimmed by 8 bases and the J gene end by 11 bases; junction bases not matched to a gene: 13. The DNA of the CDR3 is TGCGCCAGCTTACCCTCGGGACAGGGGGCGAGCAAGTACTTC. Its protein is CASLPSGQGASKYF.

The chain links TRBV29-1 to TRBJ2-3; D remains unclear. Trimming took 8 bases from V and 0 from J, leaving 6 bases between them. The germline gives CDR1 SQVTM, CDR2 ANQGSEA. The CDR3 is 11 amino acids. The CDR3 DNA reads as TGCAGCATATATAGCACAGATACGCAGTATTTT. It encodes CSIYSTDTQYF.